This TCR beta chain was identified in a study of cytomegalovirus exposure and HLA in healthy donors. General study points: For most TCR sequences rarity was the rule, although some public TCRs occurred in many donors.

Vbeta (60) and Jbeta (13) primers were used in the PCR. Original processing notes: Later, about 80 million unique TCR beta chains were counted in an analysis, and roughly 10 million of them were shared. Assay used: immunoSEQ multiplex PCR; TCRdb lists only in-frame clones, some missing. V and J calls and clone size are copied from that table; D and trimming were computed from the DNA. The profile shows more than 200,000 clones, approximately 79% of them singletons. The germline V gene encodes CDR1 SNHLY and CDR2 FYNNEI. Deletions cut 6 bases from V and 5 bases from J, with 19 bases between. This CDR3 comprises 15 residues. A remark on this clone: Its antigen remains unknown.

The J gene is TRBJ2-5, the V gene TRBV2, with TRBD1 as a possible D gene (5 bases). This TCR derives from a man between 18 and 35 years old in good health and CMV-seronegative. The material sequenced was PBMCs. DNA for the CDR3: TGTGCCAGCAGCCCCAGCCCGGCTAGGGGTGAGACCCAGTACTTC. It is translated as CASSPSPARGETQYF.